Listed here are 22 T cell receptor beta chains from one sample, sequenced in a study of tissue T cells after allogeneic stem cell transplantation. Libraries were prepared by immunoSEQ multiplex PCR; TCRdb keeps only in-frame clonotypes and omits some of them. The repertoire includes under 50,000 clones, 92% of them detected once, and roughly 3.8% sits in the top ten. The source was blood, collected before transplantation. These receptors were collected from a woman aged 35-70 years who later had graft-versus-host disease after an allogeneic stem cell transplant.

This clone was detected only a few times. The chain recombines TRBV6-6 with TRBJ1-6; TRBD1 might be the D (6 bases). Deletions cut 6 bases from V and 10 bases from J, with 22 bases between. Germline V CDR1 and CDR2: MNHNY, SVGAGI (reference sequence). The CDR3 has 16 residues. In DNA, the CDR3 is TGTGCCAGCAGGCGGATAGCAGGGGACGGAGGATCACCCCTCCACTTT. Encoded protein: CASRRIAGDGGSPLHF.

The V call is TRBV27, the J call TRBJ2-2; D ambiguous. Germline CDR1 and CDR2: MNHEY and SMNVEV (reference sequence). V lost 2 bases and J 6 bases, leaving 7 bases between the germline ends. The CDR3 extends over 13 amino acids. The CDR3 reads CASSLRSSGELFF. For the CDR3, the DNA is TGTGCCAGCAGTTTACGGTCGTCCGGGGAGCTGTTTTTT.

The chain couples TRBV29-1 to TRBJ2-7, with 11 nucleotides matching TRBD2. CDR3 length: 18 amino acids. V gave up 0 bases and J gave up 0 bases; unmatched junction bases: 10. The V gene's germline CDR1 is SQVTM and CDR2 ANQGSEA. The CDR3 sequence is CSVEDGLAGGLSSYEQYF. The CDR3 coding sequence is TGCAGCGTTGAAGATGGGTTAGCGGGAGGGTTGAGCTCCTACGAGCAGTACTTC.

This sequence joins TRBV9 and TRBJ2-2, with 10 nucleotides matching TRBD1. Germline assignment: CDR1 SGDLS and CDR2 YYNGEE. The CDR3 is made up of 17 amino acids. V gave up 0 bases and J gave up 7 bases; unmatched junction bases: 9. The CDR3 nucleotides read TGTGCCAGCAGCGTAGTCCCGACAGGGGGCGCAGGCGGGGAGCTGTTTTTT. The encoded protein is CASSVVPTGGAGGELFF.

The chain joins TRBV28 to TRBJ1-2; no clear D gene. The germline CDR1 and CDR2 sequences are MDHEN and SYDVKM. This CDR3 comprises 13 residues. With 4 bases removed from V and 7 bases from J, the gap between germline ends came to 13 bases. The CDR3, as DNA: TGTGCCAGCAGTTGGTCGGCGGCGGGTGGCTACACCTTC. Translation: CASSWSAAGGYTF.

The CDR3, as DNA: TGTGCCAGCTCACGGCAGGTAAACACTGAAGCTTTCTTT. Protein sequence: CASSRQVNTEAFF. The V and J genes are TRBV18 and TRBJ1-1; D gene ambiguous. Between the trimmed V and J ends, which lost 4 bases and 2 bases, there was a span of 8 bases. Germline V gives CDR1 KGHSH, CDR2 LQKENI. This CDR3 is 13 amino acids long.

The chain employs TRBV13 and TRBJ2-7; 7 bases are a match to TRBD2. The junction had 9 bases not matched to a gene; V was cut back by 5 bases and J by 8 bases. The length of the CDR3 is 13 residues. Germline-derived CDR1 and CDR2 are PRHDT and FYEKMQ (reference sequence). CDR3 in amino acids: CASSPSGGRKQYF. The CDR3, as DNA: TGTGCCAGCAGCCCCTCGGGAGGACGGAAGCAGTACTTC.

V and J are TRBV28 and TRBJ2-7; 7 bases fit TRBD2. CDR1 and CDR2 from the germline V gene are MDHEN and SYDVKM. J gave up 6 bases and V 8 bases, and 13 bases lay outside the gene matches. The CDR3 runs 14 residues. CDR3 sequence: CASGRGLVLGEQYF. DNA for the CDR3: TGTGCCAGCGGGAGGGGATTGGTCCTGGGCGAGCAGTACTTC.

This clone came up a few times. The chain joins TRBV4-3 to TRBJ1-1, with D uncertain. This CDR3 has 15 residues. Germline CDR1 LGHNA, CDR2 YSLEER. V was cut by 1 base and J by 0 bases, with 9 bases left in between. Here the CDR3 DNA reads TGCGCCAGCAGCCAAGCGGCGGAACTGAACACTGAAGCTTTCTTT. This sequence encodes CASSQAAELNTEAFF.

The chain joins TRBV24-1 to TRBJ2-3; tentative D call: TRBD2 (5 bases). This CDR3 has 15 residues. V dropped 4 bases and J dropped 2 bases, with 12 bases sitting between them. Germline V gene sequence: CDR1 KGHDR, CDR2 SFDVKD. The CDR3 loop reads CATSDYNRDTDTQYF. The CDR3, as DNA: TGTGCCACCAGTGACTATAACCGGGACACAGATACGCAGTATTTT.

V and J are TRBV5-4 and TRBJ1-5; D may be TRBD1 (5 bases). V was clipped by 0 bases and J by 9 bases, with 13 bases between them. This CDR3 is built from 14 residues. Germline-derived CDR1 and CDR2 are SGHNT and YYREEE (reference sequence). The DNA for the CDR3 is TGTGCCAGCAGCTTGGCCGGGGCCGGTGGGCCCCAGCATTTT. Protein: CASSLAGAGGPQHF.

This chain links TRBV20-1 with TRBJ2-7, with D perhaps TRBD2 (7 bases). This CDR3 contains 14 residues. Germline values: CDR1 DFQATT, CDR2 SNEGSKA (reference sequence). The V end lost 3 bases, the J end lost 3 bases, and 15 bases lay between the germline ends. CDR3 amino acids: CSASFGGAYYEQYF. The CDR3 nucleotides read TGCAGTGCTAGTTTTGGGGGGGCGTACTACGAGCAGTACTTC.

This clone was detected once. The chain is built from TRBV9 and TRBJ2-7; tentatively, D is TRBD1 (5 bases). Trimming removed 4 bases at V and 7 bases at J, with 21 bases between. CDR1 and CDR2 from the germline V gene are SGDLS and YYNGEE. The length of the CDR3 is 15 residues. Here the CDR3 reads CASSLSGNPLGEQYF. The CDR3 DNA is TGTGCCAGCAGCCTTTCAGGGAATCCCCTGGGTGAGCAGTACTTC.

This chain uses TRBV29-1 with TRBJ2-7; 11 nucleotides line up with TRBD1. Per the germline V gene, CDR1 is SQVTM and CDR2 is ANQGSEA. This CDR3 spans 12 amino acids. V lost 7 bases and J lost 2; bases outside the gene matches: 1. The CDR3 is CSAGQGAYEQYF. The CDR3 DNA reads TGCAGCGCGGGACAGGGGGCCTACGAGCAGTACTTC.

This sequence joins TRBV27 and TRBJ1-1; D is uncertain. Trimming removed 2 bases from V and 3 bases from J, with 7 bases in between. CDR3 length: 13 residues. Per the germline V gene, CDR1 is MNHEY and CDR2 is SMNVEV (reference sequence). CDR3 residues: CASSLNSHTEAFF. The CDR3 DNA reads TGTGCCAGCAGTTTAAACTCCCACACTGAAGCTTTCTTT.

This chain links TRBV5-1 with TRBJ1-2; D gene unclear. CDR1 and CDR2 from the germline V gene are SGHRS and YFSETQ. This CDR3 is 13 amino acids long. Between the trimmed V and J ends, which lost 2 bases and 8 bases, there was a span of 13 bases. The CDR3: CASSFIWDEGYTF. CDR3 nucleotides: TGCGCCAGCAGCTTCATCTGGGATGAAGGCTACACCTTC.

The chain's CDR3 is CASSLAQGRTGELFF. The CDR3, as DNA: TGCGCCAGCAGCTTGGCACAGGGTAGGACCGGGGAGCTGTTTTTT. J is TRBJ2-2 and V is TRBV5-1; D is perhaps TRBD1 (6 bases). Deletions cut 0 bases from V and 5 bases from J, with 11 bases between. The CDR3 contains 15 residues. The V gene's germline CDR1 is SGHRS and CDR2 YFSETQ. The complete variable domain, with remaining parts taken from reference TRBV5-1 and TRBJ2-2, reads KAGVTQTPRYLIKTRGQQVTLSCSPISGHRSVSWYQQTPGQGLQFLFEYFSETQRNKGNFPGRFSGRQFSNSRSEMNVSTLELGDSALYLCASSLAQGRTGELFFGEGSRLTVL.

This clone was detected only once. The rearrangement uses TRBV3-1 (or the pseudogene TRBV3-2) and TRBJ2-2; D unresolved. This CDR3 has 15 residues. Trimming pared 3 bases from V and 2 bases from J, leaving 10 bases between. The germline CDR1 and CDR2 sequences are LGHDT and YNNKEL (reference sequence). Here the CDR3 reads CASSQRLSNTGELFF. CDR3 DNA: TGTGCCAGCAGCCAGAGACTTTCAAACACCGGGGAGCTGTTTTTT.

J is TRBJ1-1 and V is TRBV9; D gene ambiguous. Germline-derived CDR1 and CDR2 are SGDLS and YYNGEE. The V and J ends lost 0 bases and 0 bases respectively, with 6 bases between them. The CDR3 totals 14 residues. As DNA, the CDR3 is TGTGCCAGCAGCGTAGCTGCGGTGAACACTGAAGCTTTCTTT. Translation gives CASSVAAVNTEAFF.

The rearrangement uses TRBV25-1 and TRBJ1-2, with TRBD1 matching over 9 bases. This CDR3 region has 15 residues. With V trimmed by 5 bases and J by 3 bases, 7 bases remained unmatched. CDR1 is MGHDK and CDR2 is SYGVNS in the germline V gene. CDR3 amino acids: CASSKGQGAYYGYTF. The CDR3 region has the DNA TGTGCCAGCAGTAAGGGACAGGGCGCTTACTATGGCTACACCTTC.

V is TRBV27 and J is TRBJ2-1, with TRBD1 identical over 8 bases. There are 13 residues in the CDR3. In germline, CDR1 is MNHEY, CDR2 SMNVEV (reference sequence). The V gene end was trimmed by 4 bases and the J gene end by 7 bases; junction bases not matched to a gene: 3. The CDR3, as DNA: TGTGCCAGCAGTTCGACAGGGGTGAATGAGCAGTTCTTC. The encoded protein is CASSSTGVNEQFF.

The rearrangement links TRBV11-2 to TRBJ2-1, with 10 positions matching TRBD2. CDR3 size: 13 residues. Germline CDR1 SGHAT, CDR2 FQNNGV. The V segment lost 1 base and the J segment 10 bases; nucleotides outside the gene matches: 1. The CDR3: CASSLGTSGEQFF. CDR3 DNA sequence: TGTGCCAGCAGCTTAGGGACTAGCGGCGAGCAGTTCTTC.